Below, 20 T cell receptor beta chains from the same sample are listed, as sequenced in a study of T cells after somatic rescue of genetic block (dated by TCRdb to about 2020). The library relied on the immunoSEQ multiplex PCR assay. Held by TCRdb, this immuneACCESS table contains in-frame sequences only and omits some clones. Under half of the omission traces to an unresolved V gene where checked; the cause of the rest is unknown. The sample table lists tens of thousands of clones, 90% to 96% of them with a count of one. The ten largest clonotypes hold roughly 0.074% of the sample. Input material: peripheral blood mononuclear cells (PBMCs). Receptor source: a child younger than two.

V and J are TRBV6-1 and TRBJ1-2, with a weak D call TRBD1 (5 bases). The CDR3 is made up of 12 amino acids. Trimming removed 4 bases from V and 6 bases from J, with 9 bases in between. Germline CDR1 and CDR2: MNHNS and SASEGT. The CDR3 protein is CASSALGHGYTF. CDR3 in DNA: TGTGCCAGCAGTGCTCTGGGGCATGGCTACACCTTC.

The chain couples TRBV11-2 to TRBJ2-5, with a tentative D call TRBD1 (5 bases). This CDR3 comprises 14 residues. The germline V and J ends were trimmed by 1 base and 1 base, with 7 bases remaining between them. Germline V CDR1 and CDR2: SGHAT, FQNNGV. As DNA, the CDR3 is TGTGCCAGCAGCTTAGGAGACAGCCAAGAGACCCAGTACTTC. Protein sequence: CASSLGDSQETQYF.

This clone was detected once. V usage is TRBV5-1 and J usage is TRBJ2-3; 11 positions match TRBD2. Germline CDR1 and CDR2: SGHRS and YFSETQ. Germline trimming cut 4 bases from V and 0 bases from J; bases unmatched to any gene: 7. There are 17 residues in the CDR3. CDR3 amino acids: CASSVWTSGSSTDTQYF. The CDR3 bases are TGCGCCAGCAGCGTTTGGACTAGCGGGTCTAGCACAGATACGCAGTATTTT.

J is TRBJ2-2 and V is TRBV9, with D uncertain. The CDR3 is made up of 14 amino acids. The V and J ends lost 0 bases and 7 bases respectively, with 10 bases between them. Germline V CDR1 and CDR2: SGDLS, YYNGEE. The CDR3 DNA is TGTGCCAGCAGCGTAGAGGAACGGAGCGGGGAGCTGTTTTTT. Its translation: CASSVEERSGELFF.

This clone has just one count. The rearrangement links TRBV6-5 to TRBJ1-5; D unresolved. V was pared by 4 bases and J by 4 bases, with 14 bases between. Per germline, CDR1 MNHEY and CDR2 SVGAGI. CDR3 length equals 15 residues. DNA of the CDR3: TGTGCCAGCAGTTCCTCGAGGACGCCGAATCAGCCCCAGCATTTT. It yields the protein CASSSSRTPNQPQHF.

The chain has TRBV27 and TRBJ2-7; no definite D call. The CDR3 totals 13 residues. The germline V and J ends were trimmed by 3 bases and 6 bases, with 12 bases remaining between them. Per germline, CDR1 MNHEY and CDR2 SMNVEV (reference sequence). CDR3 nucleotide sequence: TGTGCCAGCAGTTTCCTCGGCTCTAGCGAGCAGTACTTC. It codes for CASSFLGSSEQYF.

V is TRBV7-2 and J is TRBJ2-5; TRBD1 matches at 9 bases. V gave up 5 bases and J gave up 4 bases; unmatched junction bases: 5. Germline loops: CDR1 SGHTA, CDR2 FQGNSA. There are 14 residues in the CDR3. The CDR3 DNA follows: TGTGCCAGCAGCCCGGACAGGGGAACAGAGACCCAGTACTTC. Protein sequence: CASSPDRGTETQYF.

V usage is TRBV7-2 and J usage is TRBJ2-1; the D gene is possibly TRBD1 (5 bases). CDR1 and CDR2 (germline): SGHTA, FQGNSA. Trimming removed 2 bases from V and 3 bases from J, with 8 bases in between. The CDR3 sequence is 14 residues long. This CDR3 is CASSLSGIYNEQFF. The CDR3 nucleotides read TGTGCCAGCAGCTTATCAGGGATCTACAATGAGCAGTTCTTC.

This clone has just a few counts. V gene TRBV5-4 combines with J gene TRBJ2-5, with unresolved D. CDR3 length equals 13 residues. Germline assignment: CDR1 SGHNT and CDR2 YYREEE (reference sequence). With 2 bases removed from V and 3 bases from J, the gap between germline ends came to 8 bases. The CDR3 loop is CASSFWRKETQYF. CDR3 nucleotide sequence: TGTGCCAGCAGCTTTTGGAGAAAAGAGACCCAGTACTTC.

The J gene is TRBJ2-1, the V gene TRBV28, with 10 bases matching TRBD2. From germline, CDR1 is MDHEN and CDR2 SYDVKM. V shed 0 bases, J shed 6 bases, and the junction held 2 bases outside the gene matches. The CDR3 is made up of 15 amino acids. CDR3 bases: TGTGCCAGCAGTTTATGGGCTAGCGGGAGCAATGAGCAGTTCTTC. It yields the protein CASSLWASGSNEQFF.

Note on this clone: Additional DNA sequences in this sample encode the identical CDR3. J is TRBJ2-7 and V is TRBV6-5; 11 bases map to TRBD2. The CDR3 consists of 14 residues. V lost 3 bases, J lost 6 bases, and 4 bases stayed unmatched. Germline V gene sequence: CDR1 MNHEY, CDR2 SVGAGI. In DNA, the CDR3 is TGTGCCAGCAGTTATAGAACTAGCGGGAGCGAGCAGTACTTC. This gives the protein CASSYRTSGSEQYF.

The chain uses TRBV30 and TRBJ1-2; unclear D gene. The CDR3 loop spans 13 amino acids. The germline V and J ends were trimmed by 3 bases and 1 base, with 9 bases remaining between them. Looked up from germline, CDR1 is GTSNPN and CDR2 is SVGIG (reference sequence). The CDR3 nucleotides read TGTGCCTGGAGCGGTACCCGTAACTATGGCTACACCTTC. The encoded protein is CAWSGTRNYGYTF.

The chain recombines TRBV2 with TRBJ2-1, with TRBD1 matching 7 bases. Germline CDR1 and CDR2: SNHLY and FYNNEI. This CDR3 is built from 12 residues. V trimming: 5 bases; J trimming: 9 bases; junction bases outside the gene matches: 4. As DNA, the CDR3 is TGTGCCAGCAGTCAGGGGGTAGGTGAGCAGTTCTTC. Protein: CASSQGVGEQFF.

The rearrangement links TRBV5-4 to TRBJ1-1, with 7 bases identical to TRBD1. V lost 4 bases and J lost 7; bases outside the gene matches: 13. Germline CDR1 SGHNT, CDR2 YYREEE (reference sequence). The CDR3 sequence is 15 residues long. CDR3 coding DNA: TGTGCCAGCAGCCCGGGACAGCCCCGAATGAGTGAAGCTTTCTTT. This translates into CASSPGQPRMSEAFF.

The chain employs TRBV5-1 and TRBJ2-7, with TRBD1 identical over 8 bases. V trimming: 2 bases; J trimming: 2 bases; junction bases outside the gene matches: 6. CDR3 length equals 15 residues. Germline assignment: CDR1 SGHRS and CDR2 YFSETQ. As DNA, the CDR3 is TGCGCCAGCAGCTTAGCCACAGGGGGTCCCTACGAGCAGTACTTC. Its translation: CASSLATGGPYEQYF. Using reference TRBV5-1 and TRBJ2-7 for the parts outside the CDR3, the full variable domain is KAGVTQTPRYLIKTRGQQVTLSCSPISGHRSVSWYQQTPGQGLQFLFEYFSETQRNKGNFPGRFSGRQFSNSRSEMNVSTLELGDSALYLCASSLATGGPYEQYFGPGTRLTVT.

Comments on this clone: The junction differs from germline at one of its ends, possibly a read error. This CDR3 is also generated by other DNA sequences in the sample. V is TRBV4-1 and J is TRBJ2-4; D is possibly TRBD1 (5 bases). The CDR3 is made up of 17 amino acids. From germline, CDR1 is MGHRA and CDR2 YSYEKL. Here the CDR3 DNA reads TGCGCCAGCAGCCAAGAAGGCAGGGATGGTGCCAAAAATATTCAGTACTTC. This encodes CASSQEGRDGAKNIQYF.

This sequence joins TRBV7-2 and TRBJ2-1; D is tentatively TRBD1 or TRBD2 (5 bases each). The CDR3 has 16 amino acids. The V end lost 5 bases, the J end lost 1 base, and 15 bases lay between the germline ends. In germline, CDR1 is SGHTA, CDR2 FQGNSA. The CDR3 nucleotides read TGTGCCAGCAGCCCCCCCAGGTGGGGGTCCTACAATGAGCAGTTCTTC. It translates to CASSPPRWGSYNEQFF.

This clone occurred once. This chain uses TRBV5-1 with TRBJ2-5; D is uncertain. Germline V gene sequence: CDR1 SGHRS, CDR2 YFSETQ. The germline V and J ends were trimmed by 0 bases and 0 bases, with 6 bases remaining between them. The CDR3 length is 14 residues. DNA of the CDR3: TGCGCCAGCAGCTTGGCCCAGCACCAAGAGACCCAGTACTTC. Its protein product is CASSLAQHQETQYF. The full variable domain, its missing parts supplied by reference TRBV5-1 and TRBJ2-5, is KAGVTQTPRYLIKTRGQQVTLSCSPISGHRSVSWYQQTPGQGLQFLFEYFSETQRNKGNFPGRFSGRQFSNSRSEMNVSTLELGDSALYLCASSLAQHQETQYFGPGTRLLVL.

The chain links TRBV6-1 to TRBJ1-2; 7 bases align to TRBD1. Trimming removed 0 bases from V and 8 bases from J; junction bases left unmatched: 9. Germline V CDR1 and CDR2: MNHNS, SASEGT. This CDR3 spans 15 amino acids. The CDR3 DNA sequence: TGTGCCAGCAGTGAAGCGCTGGTGACAGGGCCCGGCTACACCTTC. Encoded protein: CASSEALVTGPGYTF.

This clone appeared a single time. The chain uses TRBV19 and TRBJ2-1; the match to TRBD2 covers 12 bases. The ends lost 5 bases at V and 3 bases at J; junction bases unmatched: 5. The V gene's germline CDR1 is LNHDA and CDR2 SQIVND (reference sequence). The CDR3 loop spans 16 amino acids. CDR3: CASSPLLAGGYNEQFF. The DNA of the CDR3 is TGTGCCAGTAGTCCCTTACTAGCGGGAGGCTACAATGAGCAGTTCTTC.